Listed here are 18 T cell receptor beta chains from one sample, sequenced in a study of beta chain features in type 1 diabetes. As every portion of the isolated RNA was reverse transcribed, the sequencing read expressed TCRB transcripts. Measured with immunoSEQ multiplex PCR; TCRdb has only the in-frame clones, and not every one. Of about 160,000 clones listed, around 8.5% were seen once; the top ten hold 0.65%. The sample was central memory CD4+ T cells from blood. These receptor sequences come from a man aged 18-30 years in good health.

This clone showed up just a few times. The V gene is TRBV28, the J gene TRBJ2-7; possible D gene TRBD2, 6 bases. The V end was cut by 8 bases, the J end by 5 bases, with 13 bases between. This CDR3 region has 12 residues. Germline CDR1 is MDHEN and CDR2 is SYDVKM. In nucleotides, the CDR3 is TGTGCCAGCCAACCCCCTAGCGACGAGCAGTACTTC. Translating it yields CASQPPSDEQYF.

The chain uses TRBV28 and TRBJ1-1, with 11 bases lining up with TRBD1. CDR1 is MDHEN and CDR2 is SYDVKM in the germline V gene. V trimming: 6 bases; J trimming: 3 bases; junction bases outside the gene matches: 9. This CDR3 has 16 residues. CDR3 region: CASRLPGQGVDTEAFF. The CDR3 DNA follows: TGTGCCAGCAGACTCCCGGGACAGGGGGTGGACACTGAAGCTTTCTTT.

This clone was seen a few times. The V and J genes are TRBV7-9 and TRBJ1-2, with D possibly matching TRBD1 (5 bases). The germline V and J ends were trimmed by 4 bases and 0 bases, with 9 bases remaining between them. Germline assignment: CDR1 SEHNR and CDR2 FQNEAQ (reference sequence). The CDR3 length is 14 residues. The CDR3 loop is CASSSSGSNYGYTF. Here the CDR3 DNA reads TGTGCCAGCAGCTCATCAGGGTCTAACTATGGCTACACCTTC.

The chain joins TRBV7-2 to TRBJ1-4; 11 bases agree with TRBD1. The trim removed 0 bases at V and 5 bases at J, leaving 2 bases unmatched. CDR1 and CDR2 from the germline V gene are SGHTA and FQGNSA. This CDR3 is 16 amino acids long. Here the CDR3 DNA reads TGTGCCAGCAGCTTAGCGAGGACAGGGGGCAATGAAAAACTGTTTTTT. Residues: CASSLARTGGNEKLFF.

This clone was picked up one time. Just one base apart from a much larger clone, this may be a read error. CDR3 DNA sequence: TGTGCCAGCAGTTCCGGGGGCACTGAAGCTTTCTTT. It codes for CASSSGGTEAFF. This chain joins TRBV6-6 and TRBJ1-1; the D gene is possibly TRBD1 (5 bases). V dropped 4 bases and J dropped 4 bases, with 7 bases sitting between them. Looked up from germline, CDR1 is MNHNY and CDR2 is SVGAGI (reference sequence). This CDR3 contains 12 residues.

The rearrangement links TRBV7-2 to TRBJ2-5; 8 bases are shared with TRBD2. Germline V CDR1 and CDR2: SGHTA, FQGNSA. The CDR3 runs 15 residues. After removal of 5 bases from V and 3 bases from J, the junction contained 8 bases not matched to a gene. The CDR3 is CASSPRIAGKETQYF. The CDR3 bases are TGTGCCAGCAGCCCCAGGATAGCGGGAAAAGAGACCCAGTACTTC.

There are a few counts of this clone. This chain connects TRBV28 to TRBJ2-3, with 9 positions matching TRBD2. J lost 2 bases, V lost 5 bases, and 5 bases had no gene match. The CDR3 runs 15 residues. Germline V gives CDR1 MDHEN, CDR2 SYDVKM. CDR3 sequence reads: CASSPSGILTDTQYF. In DNA form, the CDR3 reads TGTGCCAGCAGTCCTAGCGGGATTCTCACAGATACGCAGTATTTT.

This clone was counted a few times. The rearrangement joins TRBV7-2 to TRBJ1-2, with 11 bases matching TRBD1. The CDR3 totals 14 residues. Trimming took 4 bases from V and 7 from J; bases not matched to a gene: 5. Germline V gene data show CDR1 as SGHTA and CDR2 as FQGNSA. CDR3: CASSSGTGGRGYTF. The DNA for the CDR3 is TGTGCCAGCAGCTCCGGGACAGGGGGTCGTGGCTACACCTTC.

The rearrangement links TRBV29-1 to TRBJ1-2; D uncertain. V lost 0 bases and J 6 bases, leaving 14 bases between the germline ends. In germline, CDR1 is SQVTM, CDR2 ANQGSEA. The CDR3 is 14 residues long. The CDR3 region is CSVEDRGSRNGYTF. CDR3 DNA: TGCAGCGTTGAAGATCGAGGAAGTCGGAATGGCTACACCTTC.

This clone was seen a handful of times. The V gene is TRBV28, the J gene TRBJ2-7, with TRBD1 matching over 9 bases. CDR3 length: 15 residues. V was pared by 8 bases and J by 0 bases, with 8 bases of the junction left unmatched. Germline CDR1 is MDHEN and CDR2 is SYDVKM. CDR3 protein: CASLVGGQGSYEQYF. For the CDR3, the DNA is TGTGCCAGCCTGGTTGGGGGACAGGGCTCCTACGAGCAGTACTTC. Full variable domain (remainder filled in from reference TRBV28 and TRBJ2-7): DVKVTQSSRYLVKRTGEKVFLECVQDMDHENMFWYRQDPGLGLRLIYFSYDVKMKEKGDIPEGYSVSREKKERFSLILESASTNQTSMYLCASLVGGQGSYEQYFGPGTRLTVT.

J is TRBJ2-1 and V is TRBV11-3, with D tentatively TRBD1 (5 bases). V shed 4 bases and J shed 12 bases, with 10 bases lying between them. Germline CDR1 SGHNT, CDR2 YENEEA. The CDR3 is made up of 11 amino acids. In DNA, the CDR3 is TGTGCCAGCAGCTCTGGTAGGGGGCAGTTCTTC. This codes for CASSSGRGQFF. The variable domain in full, completed from reference TRBV11-3 and TRBJ2-1, reads EAGVVQSPRYKIIEKKQPVAFWCNPISGHNTLYWYLQNLGQGPELLIRYENEEAVDDSQLPKDRFSAERLKGVDSTLKIQPAELGDSAVYLCASSSGRGQFFGPGTRLTVL.

This rearrangement joins TRBV30 to TRBJ2-1; 16 bases are a match to TRBD2. With 3 bases clipped from V and 0 bases from J, the junction kept 11 bases outside the gene matches. CDR1 GTSNPN and CDR2 SVGIG come from the germline V gene (reference sequence). There are 20 residues in the CDR3. CDR3 protein: CAWRRGLAGGHLSSYNEQFF. DNA of the CDR3: TGTGCCTGGAGGAGGGGACTAGCGGGAGGGCACCTGAGCTCCTACAATGAGCAGTTCTTC.

This clone was detected many times. The chain combines TRBV7-2 with TRBJ2-7, with 8 bases lining up with TRBD1. The CDR3 spans 14 residues. With V trimmed by 5 bases and J by 2 bases, 5 bases remained unmatched. CDR1 and CDR2 (germline): SGHTA, FQGNSA. The chain's CDR3 is CASSEGTGPYEQYF. DNA for the CDR3: TGTGCCAGCAGCGAGGGGACAGGTCCCTACGAGCAGTACTTC.

The chain carries TRBV2 and TRBJ1-1, with a tentative D call TRBD1 (6 bases). The germline CDR1 and CDR2 sequences are SNHLY and FYNNEI. Deletions cut 6 bases from V and 4 bases from J, with 15 bases between. This CDR3 is built from 14 residues. Here the CDR3 reads CASSLGTYGTEAFF. CDR3 sequence (DNA): TGTGCCAGCAGCCTTGGGACATACGGCACTGAAGCTTTCTTT.

This clone occurred a few times. The V gene is TRBV2, the J gene TRBJ1-1; the match to TRBD1 covers 8 bases. Germline V CDR1 and CDR2: SNHLY, FYNNEI. The CDR3 loop spans 15 amino acids. The J segment lost 4 bases and the V segment lost 5 bases, leaving 9 bases of the junction unmatched. For the CDR3, the DNA is TGTGCCAGCAGTAATTTCGACAGGGGCAGCACTGAAGCTTTCTTT. Residues: CASSNFDRGSTEAFF. Using reference TRBV2 and TRBJ1-1 for the parts outside the CDR3, the full variable domain is EPEVTQTPSHQVTQMGQEVILRCVPISNHLYFYWYRQILGQKVEFLVSFYNNEISEKSEIFDDQFSVERPDGSNFTLKIRSTKLEDSAMYFCASSNFDRGSTEAFFGQGTRLTVV.

The chain links TRBV5-1 to TRBJ2-3; 8 nucleotides match TRBD2. CDR3 length: 16 amino acids. CDR1 SGHRS and CDR2 YFSETQ come from the germline V gene. V lost 0 bases to trimming and J lost 4 bases; unmatched junction nucleotides: 7. Here the CDR3 reads CASSLAGRGEADTQYF. CDR3 sequence (DNA): TGCGCCAGCAGCTTGGCCGGGCGGGGGGAGGCAGATACGCAGTATTTT.

This clone was recorded a few times. The rearrangement uses TRBV27 and TRBJ2-3; D gene uncertain. V lost 7 bases and J 6 bases, leaving 8 bases between the germline ends. The CDR3 is made up of 11 amino acids. From germline, CDR1 is MNHEY and CDR2 SMNVEV (reference sequence). As DNA, the CDR3 is TGTGCCAGCACACAGCATGATACGCAGTATTTT. It specifies CASTQHDTQYF.

This clone has a handful of counts. The J gene is TRBJ1-1, the V gene TRBV4-1; D is unclear. This CDR3 comprises 15 residues. The germline V gene encodes CDR1 MGHRA and CDR2 YSYEKL. V lost 1 base and J 6 bases, leaving 15 bases between the germline ends. The CDR3 loop reads CASSQGSPRSAEAFF. CDR3 DNA sequence: TGCGCCAGCAGCCAAGGGTCGCCGCGCAGCGCTGAAGCTTTCTTT.